The present T cell receptor (beta chain) was sequenced within a study of cytomegalovirus exposure and HLA in healthy donors. PCR primers comprised 60 Vbeta and 13 Jbeta primers. Using immunoSEQ multiplex PCR, the repertoire was profiled, and TCRdb retains in-frame clones only, with some absent. Here the sample spans about 94,000 clones, under 9% being singletons. The germline CDR1 and CDR2 sequences are SGHTA and FQGTGA. Germline trimming cut 5 bases from V and 4 bases from J; bases unmatched to any gene: 6. This CDR3 has 14 amino acids. Sequenced input: PBMCs. The sequence came from a man between 50 and 59 years old in good health and CMV-seronegative. The V and J genes are TRBV7-3 and TRBJ2-5; 8 nucleotides match TRBD2. CDR3 in amino acids: CASSPGTRGETQYF. CDR3 nucleotide sequence: TGTGCCAGCAGCCCTGGGACTAGGGGAGAGACCCAGTACTTC.